These 22 T cell receptor beta chains originate from one sample sequenced in a study of shared clonotypes between healthy human individuals. Sequencing used immunoSEQ multiplex PCR; TCRdb keeps in-frame clones, though not all of them. Here the sample spans a few million clones, 85% to 95% being singletons. The material sequenced was naive CD4+ T cells from PBMCs. Stated subset: CD45RA+ positively selected. The origin of the receptors is a man aged 18 to 29 in good health. Some clones in this sample may be carry-over from other donors' samples.

This chain uses TRBV28 with TRBJ1-4, with D tentatively TRBD1 (6 bases). V was cut by 6 bases and J by 8 bases, with 10 bases left in between. The CDR3 sequence is 12 residues long. Germline-derived CDR1 and CDR2 are MDHEN and SYDVKM. The CDR3 bases are TGTGCCAGCAGCGGCGGGACAGAAAAACTGTTTTTT. It encodes CASSGGTEKLFF.

The J gene is TRBJ2-3, the V gene TRBV30; D possibly corresponds to TRBD2 (5 bases). Germline CDR1 GTSNPN, CDR2 SVGIG (reference sequence). Trimming cost V 4 bases and J 11 bases, with 16 bases left between them. The CDR3 has 12 amino acids. The chain's CDR3 is CAWNSGITQQYF. CDR3 bases: TGTGCCTGGAATTCGGGAATAACCCAGCAGTATTTT. The variable domain in full, with the rest retrieved from reference TRBV30 and TRBJ2-3, is SQTIHQWPATLVQPVGSPLSLECTVEGTSNPNLYWYRQAAGRGLQLLFYSVGIGQISSEVPQNLSASRPQDRQFILSSKKLLLSDSGFYLCAWNSGITQQYFGPGTRLTVL.

About this clone itself: The sample holds other DNA sequences that translate to the same CDR3. V is TRBV2 and J is TRBJ1-1; D unclear. CDR3 length: 13 residues. The V end lost 2 bases, the J end lost 0 bases, and 4 bases lay between the germline ends. The germline V gene encodes CDR1 SNHLY and CDR2 FYNNEI. The CDR3 sequence is CASSESMNTEAFF. The CDR3 bases are TGTGCCAGCAGTGAATCTATGAACACTGAAGCTTTCTTT.

The chain combines TRBV7-2 with TRBJ2-1; TRBD2 agrees at 12 bases. In germline, CDR1 is SGHTA, CDR2 FQGNSA. J lost 2 bases, V lost 7 bases, and 6 bases had no gene match. The CDR3 has 16 residues. The CDR3 DNA follows: TGTGCCAGCACCAGGACTAGCGGGATTGCCTACAATGAGCAGTTCTTC. It yields the protein CASTRTSGIAYNEQFF.

The rearrangement uses TRBV6-1 and TRBJ1-1; 8 nucleotides align to TRBD1. CDR3 size: 13 residues. Germline V gene lookup returns CDR1 MNHNS and CDR2 SASEGT. Trimming at V came to 5 bases and at J to 5 bases, leaving 4 bases not matched to a gene. CDR3 sequence: CASSRTGFTEAFF. DNA for the CDR3: TGTGCCAGCAGTAGGACAGGGTTTACTGAAGCTTTCTTT.

This rearrangement joins TRBV11-3 to TRBJ2-1, with 7 bases lining up with TRBD2. The CDR3 is 14 residues long. The germline CDR1 and CDR2 sequences are SGHNT and YENEEA. J was trimmed by 5 bases and V by 5 bases; bases with no gene match: 6. The CDR3 nucleotides are TGTGCCAGCAGCCCCGGGACTAAACACAATGAGCAGTTCTTC. Its protein product is CASSPGTKHNEQFF.

This rearrangement joins TRBV9 to TRBJ2-7, with 11 bases fitting TRBD1. Trimming cost V 3 bases and J 4 bases; bases outside gene matches: 6. Germline CDR1 reads SGDLS; CDR2 reads YYNGEE. The CDR3 is made up of 15 amino acids. The CDR3 DNA reads as TGTGCCAGCAGCGCAAGGGACAGGGGGGGTTACGAGCAGTACTTC. Translated: CASSARDRGGYEQYF.

This clone appeared a few times. The chain recombines TRBV7-8 with TRBJ1-5; 7 nucleotides agree with TRBD1. V was pared by 5 bases and J by 8 bases, with 6 bases of the junction left unmatched. The CDR3 has 13 residues. Looked up from germline, CDR1 is SGHVS and CDR2 is FQNEAQ. CDR3: CASSRQGGEPQHF. CDR3 DNA sequence: TGTGCCAGCAGCAGACAGGGAGGCGAGCCCCAGCATTTT.

The rearrangement links TRBV5-1 to TRBJ2-1, with 11 bases matching TRBD2. CDR1 and CDR2 from the germline V gene are SGHRS and YFSETQ. The V segment lost 1 base and the J segment 9 bases; nucleotides outside the gene matches: 12. The CDR3 covers 17 residues. In DNA, the CDR3 is TGCGCCAGCAGCTTGCCACCGCTAGCGGGAGGTATTGGTGAGCAGTTCTTC. Protein product: CASSLPPLAGGIGEQFF. Together with reference TRBV5-1 and TRBJ2-1, the CDR3 gives the full variable domain: KAGVTQTPRYLIKTRGQQVTLSCSPISGHRSVSWYQQTPGQGLQFLFEYFSETQRNKGNFPGRFSGRQFSNSRSEMNVSTLELGDSALYLCASSLPPLAGGIGEQFFGPGTRLTVL.

Of note for this clone: The sample carries other DNA sequences with the same CDR3. J is TRBJ1-5 and V is TRBV2, with TRBD1 matching over 8 bases. This CDR3 is 14 amino acids long. V lost 3 bases and J lost 5; bases outside the gene matches: 3. CDR1 and CDR2 from the germline V gene are SNHLY and FYNNEI. CDR3 DNA: TGTGCCAGCAGTGATACAGGGGGGTATCAGCCCCAGCATTTT. Amino acid sequence: CASSDTGGYQPQHF.

The gene calls are TRBV5-4 and TRBJ2-3, with unresolved D. V was cut by 0 bases and J by 0 bases, with 8 bases left in between. Per the germline V gene, CDR1 is SGHNT and CDR2 is YYREEE (reference sequence). This CDR3 is 15 amino acids long. The CDR3 reads CASSLDPDSTDTQYF. Here the CDR3 DNA reads TGTGCCAGCAGCTTGGACCCCGATAGCACAGATACGCAGTATTTT.

The genes are TRBV28 and TRBJ1-2, with 11 bases aligning to TRBD1. The length of the CDR3 is 15 residues. Per germline, CDR1 MDHEN and CDR2 SYDVKM. J lost 8 bases, V lost 5 bases, and 10 bases had no gene match. CDR3 loop: CASSRPGTGGDGYTF. Here the CDR3 DNA reads TGTGCCAGCAGTCGACCCGGGACAGGGGGAGACGGCTACACCTTC.

V is TRBV5-1 and J is TRBJ1-6; D remains ambiguous. V was cut by 1 base and J by 12 bases, with 11 bases left in between. The CDR3 length is 13 residues. Germline assignment: CDR1 SGHRS and CDR2 YFSETQ. The CDR3 region is CASSLLTDEPLHF. The CDR3 DNA reads as TGCGCCAGCAGCTTGTTGACTGACGAACCCCTCCACTTT.

The V and J genes are TRBV5-6 and TRBJ2-1; D perhaps matches TRBD2 (5 bases). This CDR3 comprises 16 residues. Trimming removed 1 base from V and 4 bases from J, with 15 bases in between. The germline gives CDR1 SGHDT, CDR2 YYEEEE. As DNA, the CDR3 is TGTGCCAGCAGCTTGACAGCGGACGGAAGATACAATGAGCAGTTCTTC. Translation gives CASSLTADGRYNEQFF.

CDR3 DNA: TGTGCCAGCAGTGGGGAAACTCCTACCCTGGAGACCCAGTACTTC. Its protein product is CASSGETPTLETQYF. The V and J genes are TRBV2 and TRBJ2-5; D uncertain. CDR1 and CDR2 (germline): SNHLY, FYNNEI. Trimming cost V 4 bases and J 5 bases, with 17 bases left between them. This CDR3 region has 15 residues.

The chain combines TRBV6-1 with TRBJ1-1; 8 bases match TRBD1. This CDR3 is 15 amino acids long. CDR1 is MNHNS, CDR2 SASEGT, per germline. With 6 bases clipped from V and 4 bases from J, the junction kept 10 bases outside the gene matches. The chain's CDR3 is CASSRRTGQSTEAFF. The CDR3 DNA follows: TGTGCCAGCAGCCGAAGGACAGGGCAATCCACTGAAGCTTTCTTT.

The rearrangement uses TRBV5-1 and TRBJ2-3, with 13 nucleotides matching TRBD2. The CDR3 extends over 17 amino acids. CDR1 is SGHRS and CDR2 is YFSETQ in the germline V gene. The V and J ends lost 4 bases and 2 bases, in that order; junction bases with no gene match: 7. The CDR3 spells CASSPGTSGTYTDTQYF. In nucleotides, the CDR3 is TGCGCCAGCAGCCCCGGGACTAGCGGGACGTACACAGATACGCAGTATTTT.

J is TRBJ1-1 and V is TRBV15; 8 bases fit TRBD1. This CDR3 spans 16 amino acids. Germline V CDR1 and CDR2: LNHNV, YYDKDF (reference sequence). V dropped 4 bases and J dropped 0; count of bases not matched to a gene: 7. DNA of the CDR3: TGTGCCACCAGCAATCGGGCAGGGGGCTTGAACACTGAAGCTTTCTTT. This translates into CATSNRAGGLNTEAFF. Drawing the rest from reference TRBV15 and TRBJ1-1, the complete variable domain is DAMVIQNPRYQVTQFGKPVTLSCSQTLNHNVMYWYQQKSSQAPKLLFHYYDKDFNNEADTPDNFQSRRPNTSFCFLDIRSPGLGDTAMYLCATSNRAGGLNTEAFFGQGTRLTVV.

This clone has only one observation. J is TRBJ2-7 and V is TRBV25-1; D call uncertain. The length of the CDR3 is 12 residues. The ends were cut back, 6 bases at V and 3 bases at J, with 9 bases in the middle. Per the germline V gene, CDR1 is MGHDK and CDR2 is SYGVNS. This CDR3 reads CASSVWGYEQYF. The DNA for the CDR3 is TGTGCCAGCAGCGTCTGGGGCTACGAGCAGTACTTC.

This chain connects TRBV5-1 to TRBJ2-5; the D gene could be TRBD1 or TRBD2 (5 bases each). The CDR3 runs 13 residues. CDR1 SGHRS and CDR2 YFSETQ come from the germline V gene. V gave up 4 bases and J gave up 5 bases, with 12 bases separating them. The CDR3 here is CASSLGRSETQYF. CDR3 DNA: TGCGCCAGCAGCCTGGGACGATCCGAGACCCAGTACTTC. The full variable domain, in which reference TRBV5-1 and TRBJ2-5 provide the parts outside the CDR3, is KAGVTQTPRYLIKTRGQQVTLSCSPISGHRSVSWYQQTPGQGLQFLFEYFSETQRNKGNFPGRFSGRQFSNSRSEMNVSTLELGDSALYLCASSLGRSETQYFGPGTRLLVL.

J is TRBJ1-4 and V is TRBV27, with D maybe TRBD1 (6 bases). This CDR3 spans 15 amino acids. V dropped 5 bases and J dropped 8 bases, with 18 bases sitting between them. Germline V lookup: CDR1 MNHEY, CDR2 SMNVEV (reference sequence). CDR3 in amino acids: CASSPTWGAMEKLFF. Here the CDR3 DNA reads TGTGCCAGCAGTCCAACGTGGGGGGCGATGGAAAAACTGTTTTTT.

This chain joins TRBV6-1 and TRBJ1-5; the D is unclear. Germline CDR1 MNHNS, CDR2 SASEGT. V lost 4 bases and J lost 3, with 7 bases in between. This CDR3 region has 13 residues. The CDR3 protein is CASSAIPNQPQHF. The CDR3 bases are TGTGCCAGCAGTGCTATACCCAATCAGCCCCAGCATTTT.